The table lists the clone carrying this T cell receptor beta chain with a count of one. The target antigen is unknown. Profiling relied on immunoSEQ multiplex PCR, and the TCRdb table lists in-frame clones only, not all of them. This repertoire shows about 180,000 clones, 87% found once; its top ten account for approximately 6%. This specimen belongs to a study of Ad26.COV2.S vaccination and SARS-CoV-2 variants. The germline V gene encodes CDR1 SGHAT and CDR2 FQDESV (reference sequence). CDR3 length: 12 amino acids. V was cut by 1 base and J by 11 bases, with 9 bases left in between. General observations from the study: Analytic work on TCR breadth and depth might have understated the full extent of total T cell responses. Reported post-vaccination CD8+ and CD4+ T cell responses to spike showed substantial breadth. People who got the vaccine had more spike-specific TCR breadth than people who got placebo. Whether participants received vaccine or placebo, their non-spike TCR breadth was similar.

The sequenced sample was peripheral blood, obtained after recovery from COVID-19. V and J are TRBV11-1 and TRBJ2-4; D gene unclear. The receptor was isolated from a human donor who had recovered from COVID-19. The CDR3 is CASSLGYGVQYF. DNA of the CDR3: TGTGCCAGCAGCTTAGGGTACGGAGTTCAGTACTTC. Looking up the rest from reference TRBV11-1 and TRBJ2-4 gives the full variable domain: EAEVAQSPRYKITEKSQAVAFWCDPISGHATLYWYRQILGQGPELLVQFQDESVVDDSQLPKDRFSAERLKGVDSTLKIQPAELGDSAMYLCASSLGYGVQYFGAGTRLSVL.